This TCR beta chain was captured by sequencing in a study of CD8+ T cells in alopecia areata. Study-level results: An increase in clonality over normal scalp was evident in lesional scalp, especially alopecia totalis/universalis.

Of note for this clone: Its antigen is as yet unknown.

Following RNA extraction, reverse transcription yielded cDNA that acted as the sequencing template. Profiled with immunoSEQ multiplex PCR; TCRdb holds only in-frame clones, not every one. The data hold approximately 150,000 clones, with roughly 48% observed a single time. Samples from alopecia areata patients were lesional scalp punch biopsies and peripheral blood. The CDR3 spans 13 residues. Between the trimmed V and J ends, which lost 4 bases and 6 bases, there was a span of 16 bases. CDR1 and CDR2 (germline): GTSNPN, SVGIG (reference sequence). The chain combines TRBV30 with TRBJ2-7; no clear D gene. This clonotype was sampled from a human donor with alopecia areata. Source material: CD4+ T cells sorted from blood. The CDR3 region has the DNA TGTGCCTGGACAGCCTCCCCGTATGGCGAGCAGTACTTC. Amino acid sequence: CAWTASPYGEQYF.